These 12 T cell receptor beta chains share one sample of origin, sequenced in a study of Ad26.COV2.S vaccination and SARS-CoV-2 variants. Profiling relied on immunoSEQ multiplex PCR, and the TCRdb table lists in-frame clones only, not all of them. There are around 100,000 clones in the sample; roughly 80% occur only once, and roughly 17% lies in the top ten. Here the sequenced sample was peripheral blood, taken after recovery from COVID-19. Source of these receptors: a human donor who had recovered from COVID-19.

The chain joins TRBV7-9 to TRBJ1-5, with 9 bases that match TRBD1. CDR1 is SEHNR, CDR2 FQNEAQ, per germline (reference sequence). The CDR3 is made up of 15 amino acids. Germline trimming cut 5 bases from V and 5 bases from J; bases unmatched to any gene: 7. CDR3 protein: CASSPQGAPDQPQHF. The CDR3 DNA is TGTGCCAGCAGCCCACAGGGGGCGCCGGATCAGCCCCAGCATTTT. The variable domain in full, completed from reference TRBV7-9 and TRBJ1-5, reads DTGVSQNPRHKITKRGQNVTFRCDPISEHNRLYWYRQTLGQGPEFLTYFQNEAQLEKSRLLSDRFSAERPKGSFSTLEIQRTEQGDSAMYLCASSPQGAPDQPQHFGDGTRLSIL.

By share of the sample, this clone is medium-sized. The rearrangement uses TRBV10-3 and TRBJ2-7; tentatively, D is TRBD1 (6 bases). Looked up from germline, CDR1 is ENHRY and CDR2 is SYGVKD. This CDR3 comprises 14 residues. Trimming pared 5 bases from V and 3 bases from J, leaving 14 bases between. As DNA, the CDR3 is TGTGCCATCAGTACCGGGGACATTAACTACGAGCAGTACTTC. The encoded protein is CAISTGDINYEQYF.

Here the CDR3 reads CASSPGWGEPNEQFF. Written as DNA, the CDR3 is TGCGCCAGCAGCCCGGGTTGGGGGGAGCCCAATGAGCAGTTCTTC. This sequence joins TRBV5-1 and TRBJ2-1, with a tentative D call TRBD2 (6 bases). Germline V lookup: CDR1 SGHRS, CDR2 YFSETQ. The CDR3 is 15 amino acids. Deletions cut 4 bases from V and 6 bases from J, with 17 bases between.

This clone was recorded once. This chain uses TRBV10-1 with TRBJ1-2; D may be TRBD1 (6 bases). The V end lost 8 bases, the J end lost 5 bases, and 21 bases lay between the germline ends. The length of the CDR3 is 15 residues. Germline V CDR1 and CDR2: WNHNN, SYGVQD (reference sequence). The CDR3 here is CASVTGRERAYGYTF. The CDR3 DNA sequence: TGCGCCAGCGTAACAGGGAGAGAGAGGGCTTATGGCTACACCTTC.

This chain uses TRBV3-1 (or the pseudogene TRBV3-2) with TRBJ2-3, with 13 bases identical to TRBD2. CDR1 is LGHDT and CDR2 is YNNKEL in the germline V gene (reference sequence). V dropped 4 bases and J dropped 3; count of bases not matched to a gene: 10. This CDR3 has 18 amino acids. DNA for the CDR3: TGTGCCAGCAGCCCCCCGTCCGGACTAGCGGGGGCAACAGATACGCAGTATTTT. Translating gives CASSPPSGLAGATDTQYF.

The V and J genes are TRBV29-1 and TRBJ2-2, with D tentatively TRBD2 (6 bases). V was clipped by 6 bases and J by 0 bases, with 11 bases between them. The germline gives CDR1 SQVTM, CDR2 ANQGSEA. The CDR3 runs 14 residues. CDR3 in amino acids: CSVRGNPNTGELFF. For the CDR3, the DNA is TGCAGCGTCCGGGGGAACCCGAACACCGGGGAGCTGTTTTTT.

In its sample, this clone was seen a few times. The J gene is TRBJ2-7, the V gene TRBV7-9, with unresolved D. The germline V gene has CDR1 SEHNR and CDR2 FQNEAQ (reference sequence). V was cut by 0 bases and J by 4 bases, with 10 bases left in between. The CDR3 has 14 residues. The CDR3 is CASSLAERTYEQYF. The CDR3 DNA reads TGTGCCAGCAGCTTAGCGGAGCGCACTTACGAGCAGTACTTC.

This chain connects TRBV5-6 to TRBJ1-5, with TRBD1 as a possible D gene (5 bases). Trimming took off 4 bases at V and 5 bases at J, with 13 bases between the two ends. The CDR3 is made up of 14 amino acids. Germline V lookup: CDR1 SGHDT, CDR2 YYEEEE. CDR3 DNA: TGTGCCAGCAGCCGACGCGGAGGGGATCAGCCCCAGCATTTT. Translating it yields CASSRRGGDQPQHF.

CDR3 amino acids: CASSQVARGTEAFF. DNA for the CDR3: TGCGCCAGCAGCCAAGTTGCCAGGGGCACTGAAGCTTTCTTT. V is TRBV4-3 and J is TRBJ1-1; a weak D match, TRBD1 (6 bases). From germline, CDR1 is LGHNA and CDR2 YSLEER. Deletions cut 1 base from V and 4 bases from J, with 10 bases between. CDR3 length: 14 amino acids.

V usage is TRBV20-1 and J usage is TRBJ2-7; 7 nucleotides line up with TRBD1. The CDR3 has 13 amino acids. Germline CDR1 reads DFQATT; CDR2 reads SNEGSKA (reference sequence). Unmatched junction bases numbered 4, after V lost 3 bases and J lost 2 bases. The CDR3 region is CSASSDRAYEQYF. CDR3 in DNA: TGCAGTGCTAGTTCTGACAGGGCCTACGAGCAGTACTTC.

CDR3 DNA sequence: TGTGCCAGCAGTTTATCCCCTTACAACGGACCAAATGAAAAACTGTTTTTT. Protein product: CASSLSPYNGPNEKLFF. This chain joins TRBV27 and TRBJ1-4; no clear D. Trimming stripped 0 bases from V and 5 bases from J, with 16 bases between. The CDR3 runs 17 residues. In germline, CDR1 is MNHEY, CDR2 SMNVEV (reference sequence).

The rearrangement joins TRBV11-2 to TRBJ2-1; 8 bases align to TRBD2. Germline V CDR1 and CDR2: SGHAT, FQNNGV. This CDR3 spans 16 amino acids. Unmatched junction bases numbered 9, after V lost 2 bases and J lost 6 bases. CDR3 DNA: TGTGCCAGCAGCTTATCCTTTTCGGGGGGGCTCAATGAGCAGTTCTTC. Protein sequence: CASSLSFSGGLNEQFF.